The clone carrying this T cell receptor (beta chain) appeared a few times. Germline V gene sequence: CDR1 LGHDT, CDR2 YNNKEL (reference sequence). V gave up 6 bases and J gave up 2 bases, with 7 bases separating them. The CDR3 sequence is 13 residues long. The data were obtained in a study of blood T cells in healthy people across ages. The authors ran a second PCR of about 6 to 11 cycles using a sample-barcoded 5' primer and a J-beta primer mix. MiXCR, applied by TCRdb to the 5' RACE reads, yields one record per CDR3 protein. Of 550,000 to 650,000 distinct CDR3 sequences listed, about 29% are singletons. These data also formed part of another study, on T cells of mothers and their children. From that study: Every mother supplied over 9 million TCR beta CDR3 reads and every child 2.5 million to 3.5 million.

Sequenced material: blood. The clonotype originates from a boy aged 2-15 years in good health. J is TRBJ2-2 and V is TRBV3-1; D is unresolved. The CDR3: CASRGPNTGELFF. In DNA form, the CDR3 reads TGTGCCAGCAGGGGCCCCAACACCGGGGAGCTGTTTTTT.